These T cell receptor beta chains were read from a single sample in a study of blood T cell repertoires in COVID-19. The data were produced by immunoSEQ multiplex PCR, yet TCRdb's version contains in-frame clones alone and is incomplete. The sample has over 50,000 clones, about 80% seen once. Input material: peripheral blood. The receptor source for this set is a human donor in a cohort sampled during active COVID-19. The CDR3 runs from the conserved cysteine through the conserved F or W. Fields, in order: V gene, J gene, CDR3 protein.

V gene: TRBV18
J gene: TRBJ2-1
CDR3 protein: CASSPGTNNEQFF

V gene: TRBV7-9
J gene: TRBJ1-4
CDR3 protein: CASSGTRGKLFF

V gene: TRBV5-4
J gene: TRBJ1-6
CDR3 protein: CASSFLTSRGSPLHF

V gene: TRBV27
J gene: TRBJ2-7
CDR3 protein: CASSFQAFSSYEQYF

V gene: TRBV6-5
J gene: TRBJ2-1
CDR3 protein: CASSLKYNEQFF

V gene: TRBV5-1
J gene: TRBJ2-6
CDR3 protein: CASMSLPGANVLTF

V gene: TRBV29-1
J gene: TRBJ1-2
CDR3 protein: CSVEGGRLDGYTF

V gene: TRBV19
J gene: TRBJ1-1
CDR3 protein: CASGQGHTEAFF

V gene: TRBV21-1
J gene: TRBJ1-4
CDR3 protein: CASRGRDRGFEKLFF

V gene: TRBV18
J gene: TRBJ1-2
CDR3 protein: CASSPRAGGAVTAYGYTF

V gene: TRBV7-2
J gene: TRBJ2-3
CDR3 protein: CASSLRLAADTQYF

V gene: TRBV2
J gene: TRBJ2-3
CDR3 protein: CATKFGNYQTVDTQYF

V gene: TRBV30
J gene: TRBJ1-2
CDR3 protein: CASAGLNPGYTF

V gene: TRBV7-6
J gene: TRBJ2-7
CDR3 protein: CASSFGSGAYEQYF

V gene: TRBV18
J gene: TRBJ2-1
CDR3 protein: CASSHQAGGAYNEQFF

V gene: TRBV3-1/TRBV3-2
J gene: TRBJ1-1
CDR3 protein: CASSQALGHPEAFF

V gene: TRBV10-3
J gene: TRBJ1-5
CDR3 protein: CAISGGLVNQPQHF

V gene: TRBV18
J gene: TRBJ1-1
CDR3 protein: CASSRTDTEAFF

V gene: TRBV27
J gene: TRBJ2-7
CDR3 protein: CASSFGQGPYEQYF

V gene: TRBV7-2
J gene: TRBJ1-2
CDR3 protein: CASSLGGQGYTF

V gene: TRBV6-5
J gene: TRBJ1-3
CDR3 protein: CASRRTGSGNTIYF

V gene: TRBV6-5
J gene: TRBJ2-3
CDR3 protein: CASSYSSQGRDTQYF

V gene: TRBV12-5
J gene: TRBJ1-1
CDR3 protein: CASGLVHRGGETEAFF

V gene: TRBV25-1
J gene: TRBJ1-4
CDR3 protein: CASSEVGAGEKLFF

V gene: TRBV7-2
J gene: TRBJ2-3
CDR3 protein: CASSSIAGVQDTQYF

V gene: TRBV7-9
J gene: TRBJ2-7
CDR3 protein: CASSSQQGSAYEQYF